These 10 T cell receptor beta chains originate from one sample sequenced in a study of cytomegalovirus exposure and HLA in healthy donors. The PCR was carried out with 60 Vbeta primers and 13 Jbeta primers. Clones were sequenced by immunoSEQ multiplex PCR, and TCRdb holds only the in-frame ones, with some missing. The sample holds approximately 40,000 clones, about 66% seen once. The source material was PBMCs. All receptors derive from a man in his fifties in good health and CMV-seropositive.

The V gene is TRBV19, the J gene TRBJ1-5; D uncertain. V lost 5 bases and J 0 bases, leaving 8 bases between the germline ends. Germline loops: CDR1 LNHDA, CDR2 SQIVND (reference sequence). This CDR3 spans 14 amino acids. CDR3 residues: CASSQKSSNQPQHF. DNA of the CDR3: TGTGCCAGTAGTCAGAAATCTAGCAATCAGCCCCAGCATTTT.

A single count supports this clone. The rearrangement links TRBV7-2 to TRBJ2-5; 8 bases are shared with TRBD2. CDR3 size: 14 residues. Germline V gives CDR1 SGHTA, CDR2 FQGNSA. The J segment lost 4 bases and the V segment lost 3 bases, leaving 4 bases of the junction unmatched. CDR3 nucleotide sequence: TGTGCCAGCAGCTTCCGGGGGGGGCCAGAGACCCAGTACTTC. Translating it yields CASSFRGGPETQYF. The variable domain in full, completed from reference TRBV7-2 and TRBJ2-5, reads GAGVSQSPSNKVTEKGKDVELRCDPISGHTALYWYRQSLGQGLEFLIYFQGNSAPDKSGLPSDRFSAERTGGSVSTLTIQRTQQEDSAVYLCASSFRGGPETQYFGPGTRLLVL.

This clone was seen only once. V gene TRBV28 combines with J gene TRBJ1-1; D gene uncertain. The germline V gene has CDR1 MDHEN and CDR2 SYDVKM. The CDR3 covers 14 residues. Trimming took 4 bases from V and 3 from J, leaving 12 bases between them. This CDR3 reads CASSSATTYTEAFF. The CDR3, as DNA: TGTGCCAGCAGTTCCGCGACAACCTACACTGAAGCTTTCTTT.

This chain's CDR3 is CASSPPSGPQHF. CDR3 nucleotide sequence: TGTGCCAGCAGCCCTCCGTCGGGGCCCCAGCATTTT. V and J are TRBV7-2 and TRBJ1-5, with unresolved D. Germline V gives CDR1 SGHTA, CDR2 FQGNSA. CDR3 length: 12 amino acids. The V and J ends lost 5 bases and 9 bases respectively, with 11 bases between them.

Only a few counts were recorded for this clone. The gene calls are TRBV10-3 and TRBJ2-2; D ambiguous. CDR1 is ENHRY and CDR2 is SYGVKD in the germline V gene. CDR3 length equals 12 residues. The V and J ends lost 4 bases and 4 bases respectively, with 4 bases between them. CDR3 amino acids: CAISGGTGELFF. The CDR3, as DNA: TGTGCCATCAGTGGCGGCACCGGGGAGCTGTTTTTT.

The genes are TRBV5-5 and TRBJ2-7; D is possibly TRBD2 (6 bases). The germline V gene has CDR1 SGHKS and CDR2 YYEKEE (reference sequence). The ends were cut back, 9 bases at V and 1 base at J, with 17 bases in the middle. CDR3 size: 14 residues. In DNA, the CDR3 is TGTGCCATCCCCCCGGGGGACCTTTCCTACGAGCAGTACTTC. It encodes CAIPPGDLSYEQYF.

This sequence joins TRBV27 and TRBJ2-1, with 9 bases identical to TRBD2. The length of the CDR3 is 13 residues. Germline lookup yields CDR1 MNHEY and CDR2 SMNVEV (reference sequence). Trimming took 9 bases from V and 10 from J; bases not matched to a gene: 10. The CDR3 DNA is TGTGCCAGAAGGGGCGGGGGGGCCGACGAGCAGTTCTTC. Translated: CARRGGGADEQFF.

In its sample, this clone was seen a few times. CDR3 DNA sequence: TGTGCCAGCAGCCAGCAGACAGGGTCTGGAAACACCATATATTTT. This sequence encodes CASSQQTGSGNTIYF. The chain recombines TRBV7-9 with TRBJ1-3; TRBD1 aligns across 7 bases. V gave up 5 bases and J gave up 1 base; unmatched junction bases: 5. The CDR3 loop spans 15 amino acids. Germline V gene lookup returns CDR1 SEHNR and CDR2 FQNEAQ (reference sequence).

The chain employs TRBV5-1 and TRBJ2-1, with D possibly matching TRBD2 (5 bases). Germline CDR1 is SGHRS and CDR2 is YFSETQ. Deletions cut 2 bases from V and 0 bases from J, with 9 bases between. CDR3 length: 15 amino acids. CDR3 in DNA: TGCGCCAGCAGCTTAGGGAGTAGCTCCTACAATGAGCAGTTCTTC. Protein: CASSLGSSSYNEQFF.

The CDR3 loop reads CASSLFPGDYGYTF. CDR3 bases: TGTGCCAGCAGCTTATTCCCGGGGGACTATGGCTACACCTTC. V and J are TRBV13 and TRBJ1-2, with a possible D match to TRBD1 (5 bases). Germline CDR1 PRHDT, CDR2 FYEKMQ (reference sequence). V was shortened by 2 bases and J by 3 bases, with 10 bases between the two germline ends. The CDR3 consists of 14 residues. The complete variable domain, with remaining parts taken from reference TRBV13 and TRBJ1-2, reads AAGVIQSPRHLIKEKRETATLKCYPIPRHDTVYWYQQGPGQDPQFLISFYEKMQSDKGSIPDRFSAQQFSDYHSELNMSSLELGDSALYFCASSLFPGDYGYTFGSGTRLTVV.